This is a list of T cell receptor beta chains from one sample in a study of shared clonotypes between healthy human individuals. Generated by immunoSEQ multiplex PCR, the TCRdb table keeps only in-frame clones and is missing some. The data contain millions of clones, about 92% of them singletons. The specimen was naive CD4+ T cells sorted from blood. The origin of the receptors is a man aged 18 to 29 in good health. The CDR3 runs from the conserved cysteine through the conserved F or W. Each record gives: D gene, clone size, J gene, V gene, CDR3 DNA, CDR3 protein. D genes are given only for firm matches. Size is stated for part of the rows, as once, few or many counts, or as a class when the clone is expanded.

TRBD2 | - | TRBJ2-1 | TRBV5-1 | TGCGCCAGCAGCGCTAGCGGCTACAATGAGCAGTTCTTC | CASSASGYNEQFF
TRBD1 | - | TRBJ2-1 | TRBV29-1 | TGCAGCGTTGTTAACAGGGGCCCATACAATGAGCAGTTCTTC | CSVVNRGPYNEQFF
- | once | TRBJ1-5 | TRBV7-8 | TGTGCCAGCAGCCCGAGGCAGGATAGCAATCAGCCCCAGCATTTT | CASSPRQDSNQPQHF
- | - | TRBJ1-5 | TRBV6-6 | TGTGCCAGCAGTTACTCGACAGTCAATCAGCCCCAGCATTTT | CASSYSTVNQPQHF
TRBD2 | - | TRBJ2-3 | TRBV11-2 | TGTGCCAGCAGCTTGGTGAGCGGGAGGAGCACAGATACGCAGTATTTT | CASSLVSGRSTDTQYF
- | - | TRBJ1-2 | TRBV5-1 | TGCGCCAGCAGCTTGGGCGGCGGGGCTAACTATGGCTACACCTTC | CASSLGGGANYGYTF
TRBD1 | - | TRBJ1-5 | TRBV9 | TGTGCCAGCAGTGCAGGGGGCGGTCATCAGCCCCAGCATTTT | CASSAGGGHQPQHF
TRBD1 | - | TRBJ1-5 | TRBV4-1 | TGCGCCAGCAGCCAAGGGACAGGGAAACAGCCCCAGCATTTT | CASSQGTGKQPQHF
TRBD1 | - | TRBJ1-3 | TRBV9 | TGTGCCAGCAGCGTGGGGACAGGGGTCTCTGGAAACACCATATATTTT | CASSVGTGVSGNTIYF
TRBD2 | - | TRBJ2-1 | TRBV6-6 | TGTGCCAGCAGTTACTCGGCTAGCGGGAGCTATGAGCAGTTCTTC | CASSYSASGSYEQFF
- | - | TRBJ2-7 | TRBV18 | TGTGCCAGCTACCACCCTAGTAGCCACGAGCAGTACTTC | CASYHPSSHEQYF
TRBD1 | - | TRBJ2-7 | TRBV25-1 | TGTGCCAGCAGTGCCCGGGACAGGGGACCCTACGAGCAGTACTTC | CASSARDRGPYEQYF
TRBD1 | - | TRBJ2-7 | TRBV6-5 | TGTGCCAGTAGACAGGGGGTCATCGACGAGCAGTACTTC | CASRQGVIDEQYF
- | - | TRBJ2-3 | TRBV6-6 | TGTGCCAGCACAACAGGGAAACGGGGCACAGATACGCAGTATTTT | CASTTGKRGTDTQYF
- | once | TRBJ1-5 | TRBV10-2 | TGCGCCAGCAGTGAGTCGGCAGGGCGACAGCCCCAGCATTTT | CASSESAGRQPQHF
TRBD2 | - | TRBJ2-3 | TRBV5-1 | TGCGCCAGCACCGTAGCGGGAGGGGCAGATACGCAGTATTTT | CASTVAGGADTQYF
TRBD1 | - | TRBJ1-4 | TRBV5-4 | TGTGCCAGCAGCTCTCCGGGACAGGGGAATGAAAAACTGTTTTTT | CASSSPGQGNEKLFF
TRBD2 | - | TRBJ2-5 | TRBV5-1 | TGCGCCAGCGCCCGAGCGGGGGGCACAGAGACCCAGTACTTC | CASARAGGTETQYF
TRBD1 | - | TRBJ2-7 | TRBV10-3 | TGTGCCATCAGTGCGATACAGGGGCTCCTTGCCTACGAGCAGTACTTC | CAISAIQGLLAYEQYF
TRBD1 | - | TRBJ1-5 | TRBV19 | TGTGCCAGTACTAAGGACAGGCCAAATCAGCCCCAGCATTTT | CASTKDRPNQPQHF
- | - | TRBJ2-5 | TRBV5-1 | TGCGCCAGCAGAACCGACAATCTAGAGACCCAGTACTTC | CASRTDNLETQYF
- | - | TRBJ1-4 | TRBV29-1 | TGCAGCGTTGAGGCCACAGGTTTGGAAAAACTGTTTTTT | CSVEATGLEKLFF
- | once | TRBJ1-3 | TRBV11-2 | TGTGCCAGCAGGAGGATCTCTGGAAACACCATATATTTT | CASRRISGNTIYF
- | - | TRBJ2-1 | TRBV5-1 | TGCGCCAGCAGCTCGGGTAGCAATGAGCAGTTCTTC | CASSSGSNEQFF
- | - | TRBJ2-1 | TRBV2 | TGTGCCAGCAGTGGAAGTGGTGAGCAGTTCTTC | CASSGSGEQFF
- | - | TRBJ1-6 | TRBV5-1 | TGCGCCAGCAGCTTCGGAGGCAGCGAGAATTCACCCCTCCACTTT | CASSFGGSENSPLHF
- | - | TRBJ1-2 | TRBV4-1 | TGCGCCAGCAGCCAAGGCCCAGGACACTCTAACTATGGCTACACCTTC | CASSQGPGHSNYGYTF
- | - | TRBJ1-1 | TRBV18 | TGTGCCAGCTCACCCCGAGGGGGGAACACTGAAGCTTTCTTT | CASSPRGGNTEAFF